What follows is one T cell receptor beta chain and its context. What antigen it recognizes has not been identified. Per-base qualities were not stored, and no clone one base away is much larger. The sample belongs to a study of identifying expanded T cells in peripheral blood (dated by TCRdb to the late 2010s). General notes on the study: Four technical replicates, made by sequencing separate aliquots from the same pool of genomic DNA, were compared pairwise.

The immunoSEQ Assay, which relies on bias-controlled multiplex PCR amplification of genomic DNA, was used to profile TCRbeta CDR3 regions. In the original analysis: The absolute abundance of each unique TCRbeta CDR3 region was quantified after sequences were collapsed and filtered. Differential abundance was assessed using a binomial (Fisher-equivalent) model and a beta-binomial model in which time-dependent variance fitted from healthy donors was added. Clones with fewer than 5 combined templates were removed, and differential abundance was called for clones with a Benjamini-Hochberg FDR below 0.01. In the beta-binomial model, variance was expressed as a function of the total template count across the two samples, in the form v = (b*log(k)+a)^2. Sourced from immuneACCESS, this table was stored by TCRdb with only in-frame sequences that have V and J called. A share of the clones is absent; for the studies checked, an unresolved V gene accounts for under half, and the remainder has no known explanation. V and J calls and clone size are given by that table; D and trimming were obtained from the DNA. The sample table records around 120,000 clones; 85% to 90% of these occur just once. The top ten constitute roughly 15% of the sample.

From the cysteine through the phenylalanine, the CDR3 covers 13 amino acids. Here the CDR3 DNA is all that survives: 39 bases in frame from base 1. V is pared back by 4 bases and J by 1 base, with 6 bases lying between the germline termini. The germline V gene specifies SGHTA as CDR1 and FQGNSA as CDR2. General conclusions and limits of the study: The authors expected biological variance in healthy repertoires might increase further over much longer intervals such as months to years. In all healthy donors, the variance in clone template counts between samples taken 2 to 3 weeks apart rose significantly as total template count increased. Roughly 1.2 differentially abundant clones were flagged by the binomial model between technical replicates, whereas about 15 and 18 were flagged over two weeks and four weeks, respectively. Across all healthy-donor time intervals, the beta-binomial model significantly cut both the number of clones called differentially abundant and the false-positive rate.

No immune events, such as infections, were documented for the healthy donors during the collection period. Time-dependent variance in a beta-binomial model of T-cell clone differential abundance was calibrated using healthy-donor blood repertoires as a training cohort. The training cohort comprised approximately ten healthy donors, 3 female and 7 male. The donors were between roughly 25 and 64 years old, with an average age of around 42 years. Whole blood, obtained from a commercial supplier, was collected from each healthy donor at three time points spaced approximately two weeks apart. For immunosequencing, genomic DNA was extracted from unsorted whole blood.

Sequencing was carried out using blood. The chain is encoded by TRBV7-2 joined to TRBJ2-3; a weak D assignment points to TRBD1 (6 bases agree). The clonotype was recovered from a person between 18 and 75 years old in good health. The DNA is as follows: TGTGCCAGCAGCTCAGGGGGCACAGATACGCAGTATTTT. Its protein reads: CASSSGGTDTQYF.